Below, 16 T cell receptor beta chains from the same sample are listed, as sequenced in a study of cytomegalovirus exposure and HLA in healthy donors (dated by TCRdb to the late 2010s). The method was the immunoSEQ multiplex PCR assay. TCRdb obtained this table from immuneACCESS and retained in-frame rearrangements with V and J assigned. These tables miss some clones; where compared with another copy, unresolved V genes account for less than half of the shortfall, and the remainder is unexplained. In all, the sample holds over 250,000 clones, and 65% to 90% of those were seen once. Clones ranked in the top ten supply over 0.95% of the sample. The specimen was PBMCs. These receptors originate from a woman aged 18-35 years in good health and CMV-seronegative.

CDR3 bases: TGTGCCAGCAGCGCGACAGTTCAAGAGACCCAGTACTTC. This translates into CASSATVQETQYF. This rearrangement joins TRBV2 to TRBJ2-5; D is possibly TRBD1 (5 bases). Germline-derived CDR1 and CDR2 are SNHLY and FYNNEI. There are 13 residues in the CDR3. The germline V and J ends were trimmed by 6 bases and 2 bases, with 10 bases remaining between them.

The genes are TRBV7-9 and TRBJ2-7, with 9 bases that match TRBD1. Trimming at V came to 4 bases and at J to 2 bases, leaving 6 bases not matched to a gene. Germline-derived CDR1 and CDR2 are SEHNR and FQNEAQ (reference sequence). The CDR3 is 15 residues long. The CDR3 sequence: CASSSGTGFAYEQYF. The CDR3 DNA reads as TGTGCCAGCAGCTCAGGGACAGGGTTCGCCTACGAGCAGTACTTC. The full variable domain, its missing parts supplied by reference TRBV7-9 and TRBJ2-7, is DTGVSQNPRHKITKRGQNVTFRCDPISEHNRLYWYRQTLGQGPEFLTYFQNEAQLEKSRLLSDRFSAERPKGSFSTLEIQRTEQGDSAMYLCASSSGTGFAYEQYFGPGTRLTVT.

The table lists this clone with a few counts. The rearrangement links TRBV7-9 to TRBJ2-7; 9 bases are a match to TRBD1. V lost 2 bases, J lost 3 bases, and 2 bases stayed unmatched. The CDR3 extends over 14 amino acids. Germline assignment: CDR1 SEHNR and CDR2 FQNEAQ (reference sequence). CDR3 amino acids: CASSLWGQGYEQYF. CDR3 DNA sequence: TGTGCCAGCAGCTTATGGGGACAGGGCTACGAGCAGTACTTC.

The table lists this clone with a count of one. The chain links TRBV6-6 to TRBJ2-3; TRBD2 agrees at 7 bases. V shed 7 bases and J 3 bases; nucleotides not matched to a gene: 10. The CDR3 has 15 amino acids. CDR1 and CDR2 from the germline V gene are MNHNY and SVGAGI (reference sequence). As DNA, the CDR3 is TGTGCCAGCACCCCCGTCGGACTAGGGACAGATACGCAGTATTTT. Its protein is CASTPVGLGTDTQYF.

The gene calls are TRBV27 and TRBJ2-7; 11 positions match TRBD2. Germline V CDR1 and CDR2: MNHEY, SMNVEV (reference sequence). This CDR3 is built from 15 residues. With V trimmed by 4 bases and J by 4 bases, 6 bases remained unmatched. The CDR3 spells CASSSTSGGPYEQYF. CDR3 sequence (DNA): TGTGCCAGCAGTTCCACTAGCGGGGGACCATACGAGCAGTACTTC.

CDR3 amino acids: CASSATGGGEKLFF. The CDR3 DNA reads TGTGCCAGCAGTGCCACAGGGGGCGGCGAAAAACTGTTTTTT. The chain recombines TRBV27 with TRBJ1-4; 9 bases fit TRBD1. V shed 5 bases, J shed 8 bases, and the junction held 6 bases outside the gene matches. Germline-derived CDR1 and CDR2 are MNHEY and SMNVEV (reference sequence). The CDR3 spans 14 residues.

V and J are TRBV5-4 and TRBJ2-7; 7 positions match TRBD1. CDR1 is SGHNT, CDR2 YYREEE, per germline (reference sequence). With V trimmed by 0 bases and J by 6 bases, 6 bases remained unmatched. This CDR3 region has 14 residues. As DNA, the CDR3 is TGTGCCAGCAGCTTGGGTGGGAAGGGGGCCGAGCAGTACTTC. Translated, it gives CASSLGGKGAEQYF.

This clone was detected a few times. The rearrangement links TRBV10-3 to TRBJ2-3; D possibly corresponds to TRBD1 (5 bases). The CDR3 length is 14 residues. The V end was cut by 6 bases, the J end by 4 bases, with 14 bases between. Germline CDR1 and CDR2: ENHRY and SYGVKD. The CDR3 nucleotides read TGTGCCATCAGGGACATGGGTTTCGCAGATACGCAGTATTTT. The encoded protein is CAIRDMGFADTQYF.

The V call is TRBV7-8, the J call TRBJ2-2, with TRBD2 matching 8 bases. V gave up 5 bases and J gave up 3 bases; unmatched junction bases: 5. The CDR3 covers 15 residues. The germline gives CDR1 SGHVS, CDR2 FQNEAQ. The CDR3 DNA reads as TGTGCCAGCAGCCCTTCGGGGGGGCACACCGGGGAGCTGTTTTTT. It specifies CASSPSGGHTGELFF.

V usage is TRBV6-1 and J usage is TRBJ2-7; 9 nucleotides agree with TRBD1. This CDR3 is built from 13 residues. The V gene's germline CDR1 is MNHNS and CDR2 SASEGT. V shed 4 bases and J 9 bases; nucleotides not matched to a gene: 7. DNA of the CDR3: TGTGCCAGCAGTGGGACAGGGGACCTCCGGCAGTACTTC. It yields the protein CASSGTGDLRQYF.

CDR3 in DNA: TGCAGCGTGCCCGGGTCTTCGGAAGGGTTCTTC. It codes for CSVPGSSEGFF. This chain joins TRBV29-1 and TRBJ2-1; D gene unclear. Germline CDR1 is SQVTM and CDR2 is ANQGSEA. The CDR3 has 11 amino acids. V was pared by 6 bases and J by 15 bases, with 18 bases between.

The V call is TRBV25-1, the J call TRBJ1-1; perhaps TRBD1 as D (6 bases). The CDR3 totals 16 residues. CDR1 is MGHDK, CDR2 SYGVNS, per germline. Trimming took 4 bases from V and 5 from J, leaving 20 bases between them. CDR3 DNA sequence: TGTGCCAGCAGTGGGCCGAATAACAGGGATAGGACTGAAGCTTTCTTT. It translates to CASSGPNNRDRTEAFF.

The V gene is TRBV27, the J gene TRBJ1-1; D not resolved. V lost 5 bases and J lost 1, with 5 bases in between. CDR1 and CDR2 from the germline V gene are MNHEY and SMNVEV (reference sequence). This CDR3 is built from 12 residues. Here the CDR3 DNA reads TGTGCCAGCAGTACACCGAACACTGAAGCTTTCTTT. This encodes CASSTPNTEAFF.

The chain couples TRBV4-1 to TRBJ1-2, with a tentative D call TRBD1 (5 bases). V dropped 4 bases and J dropped 2 bases, with 11 bases sitting between them. Germline CDR1 MGHRA, CDR2 YSYEKL. The CDR3 has 14 amino acids. CDR3 in DNA: TGCGCCAGCAGCCGGCCGGCAGGGAACTATGGCTACACCTTC. It codes for CASSRPAGNYGYTF.

This chain connects TRBV9 to TRBJ1-4; perhaps TRBD1 as D (6 bases). Trimming cost V 0 bases and J 0 bases, with 9 bases left between them. Germline assignment: CDR1 SGDLS and CDR2 YYNGEE. This CDR3 comprises 16 residues. The CDR3 sequence is CASSVGDTTTNEKLFF. In DNA, the CDR3 is TGTGCCAGCAGCGTAGGGGACACTACAACTAATGAAAAACTGTTTTTT.

The chain couples TRBV4-1 to TRBJ1-3; the match to TRBD1 covers 7 bases. This CDR3 contains 16 residues. Looked up from germline, CDR1 is MGHRA and CDR2 is YSYEKL. Losses at the gene ends were 4 bases for V and 0 bases for J; bases not matched to a gene: 6. The CDR3 region is CASSLSGQSSGNTIYF. As DNA, the CDR3 is TGCGCCAGCAGCCTATCGGGACAGAGCTCTGGAAACACCATATATTTT.